These 32 T cell receptor beta chains came from one sample sequenced in a study of Graves' ophthalmopathy and Graves' hyperthyroidism. RNA transcripts provided the template for amplifying TCR beta CDR3 regions. First-round RT-PCR with HTBI primers preceded a second-round multiplex PCR. TCRdb ran MiXCR on the multiplex PCR reads and lists one entry per CDR3 protein. The table records roughly 160,000 distinct CDR3 sequences, around two fifths of them present only once. The sequenced material came from peripheral blood. The receptor source for this set is a woman between 40 and 55 years old with Graves' ophthalmopathy.

The V gene is TRBV5-5, the J gene TRBJ2-7, with 8 positions matching TRBD1. Germline CDR1 is SGHKS and CDR2 is YYEKEE (reference sequence). The CDR3 totals 15 residues. Unmatched junction bases numbered 5, after V lost 1 base and J lost 2 bases. The CDR3: CASSLSDRATYEQYF. Written as DNA, the CDR3 is TGTGCCAGCAGCTTGTCGGACAGGGCCACCTACGAGCAGTACTTC.

In its sample, this clonotype was seen many times. The chain links TRBV6-5 to TRBJ2-7, with 8 nucleotides matching TRBD2. The J segment lost 2 bases and the V segment lost 6 bases, leaving 6 bases of the junction unmatched. The germline V gene encodes CDR1 MNHEY and CDR2 SVGAGI. The CDR3 has 14 residues. CDR3 bases: TGTGCCAGCAGACGGGAGCGGGAGCCCTACGAGCAGTACTTC. It yields the protein CASRREREPYEQYF.

The CDR3 reads CSARVASGGTQYF. The DNA for the CDR3 is TGCAGTGCTAGAGTGGCTAGCGGGGGAACACAGTACTTC. This chain links TRBV20-1 with TRBJ2-7; TRBD2 aligns across 10 bases. Losses at the gene ends were 1 base for V and 10 bases for J; bases not matched to a gene: 7. The V gene's germline CDR1 is DFQATT and CDR2 SNEGSKA (reference sequence). The CDR3 runs 13 residues.

This CDR3 is CASSRTGNEQYF. CDR3 sequence (DNA): TGTGCCAGCAGCAGGACAGGGAACGAGCAGTACTTC. The genes are TRBV12-3 or TRBV12-4 and TRBJ2-7, with 8 nucleotides matching TRBD1. There are 12 residues in the CDR3. V lost 6 bases to trimming and J lost 5 bases; unmatched junction nucleotides: 3.

This clonotype has a count of ten or more. The chain uses TRBV2 and TRBJ2-4; D gene unclear. V gave up 4 bases and J gave up 0 bases, with 10 bases separating them. CDR3 length: 15 amino acids. From germline, CDR1 is SNHLY and CDR2 FYNNEI. The CDR3 sequence: CASSVQAVAKNIQYF. Written as DNA, the CDR3 is TGTGCCAGCAGTGTGCAGGCCGTAGCCAAAAACATTCAGTACTTC.

In this sample, this clonotype turned up once. The rearrangement joins TRBV30 to TRBJ1-1; 7 bases are a match to TRBD1. This CDR3 comprises 12 residues. V shed 5 bases, J shed 5 bases, and the junction held 5 bases outside the gene matches. The germline V gene encodes CDR1 GTSNPN and CDR2 SVGIG (reference sequence). CDR3 sequence: CAWGTARTEAFF. The CDR3, as DNA: TGTGCCTGGGGGACAGCGAGGACTGAAGCTTTCTTT.

The chain is built from TRBV7-2 and TRBJ2-7; no clear D gene. V was trimmed by 5 bases and J by 0 bases, leaving 11 bases between them. The CDR3 has 14 residues. Germline-derived CDR1 and CDR2 are SGHTA and FQGNSA. In nucleotides, the CDR3 is TGTGCCAGCAGCATCAGGTCAAGCTCCTACGAGCAGTACTTC. Translated, it gives CASSIRSSSYEQYF.

The table lists this clonotype with many counts. The V and J genes are TRBV6-2 or TRBV6-3 and TRBJ1-1; D unresolved. Per the germline V gene, CDR1 is MNHEY and CDR2 is SVGEGT. The CDR3 has 16 residues. V lost 0 bases and J 1 base, leaving 12 bases between the germline ends. As DNA, the CDR3 is TGTGCCAGCAGTTACTCCCAAGCTGAATCGAACACTGAAGCTTTCTTT. Its protein product is CASSYSQAESNTEAFF.

The chain joins TRBV27 to TRBJ2-7; possibly TRBD1 for D (5 bases). From germline, CDR1 is MNHEY and CDR2 SMNVEV (reference sequence). This CDR3 region has 13 residues. Trimming removed 8 bases at V and 0 bases at J, with 11 bases between. DNA for the CDR3: TGTGCCAGCCACTTGGGGCGCTCCTACGAGCAGTACTTC. Translating it yields CASHLGRSYEQYF.

This clonotype came up many times. The V and J genes are TRBV12-3 or TRBV12-4 and TRBJ2-5; 10 positions agree with TRBD2. This CDR3 comprises 14 residues. J gave up 10 bases and V 5 bases, and 10 bases lay outside the gene matches. In DNA, the CDR3 is TGTGCCAGCAGTACCGAGCGGGAGGGCCTTTACCAGTACTTC. Its translation: CASSTEREGLYQYF.

This clonotype has ten or more counts. This chain joins TRBV9 and TRBJ1-1; D might be TRBD1 (5 bases). V lost 0 bases and J 1 base, leaving 10 bases between the germline ends. CDR1 is SGDLS and CDR2 is YYNGEE in the germline V gene. CDR3 size: 15 residues. The CDR3 spells CASSVGPGRNTEAFF. The DNA for the CDR3 is TGTGCCAGCAGCGTAGGGCCGGGGCGGAACACTGAAGCTTTCTTT.

This clonotype showed up many times. V usage is TRBV6-5 and J usage is TRBJ1-2, with TRBD1 identical over 8 bases. This CDR3 has 13 residues. Germline loops: CDR1 MNHEY, CDR2 SVGAGI. V gave up 6 bases and J gave up 6 bases; unmatched junction bases: 6. CDR3 protein: CASSQGAADGYTF. The CDR3 coding sequence is TGTGCCAGCAGCCAGGGGGCCGCGGATGGCTACACCTTC.

This clonotype came up many times. The rearrangement joins TRBV2 to TRBJ1-1, with 11 bases matching TRBD1. The CDR3 runs 12 residues. Per the germline V gene, CDR1 is SNHLY and CDR2 is FYNNEI. Trimming removed 8 bases from V and 14 bases from J; junction bases left unmatched: 10. The CDR3 reads CASDADRGHQFF. The DNA of the CDR3 is TGTGCCAGCGATGCGGACAGGGGGCACCAGTTCTTT.

This clonotype was seen repeatedly, ten times or more. The V gene is TRBV27, the J gene TRBJ1-2; a weak D match, TRBD1 (5 bases). Germline CDR1 and CDR2: MNHEY and SMNVEV (reference sequence). V was shortened by 3 bases and J by 0 bases, with 8 bases between the two germline ends. CDR3 length: 14 residues. The CDR3 DNA reads as TGTGCCAGCAGTTTGGCGGGACCTAACTATGGCTACACCTTC. Translated, it gives CASSLAGPNYGYTF.

This clonotype was seen at least ten times. The CDR3 sequence is CASSQLLDSANTGELFF. The CDR3 nucleotides read TGTGCCAGCAGCCAACTGCTAGACAGCGCGAACACCGGGGAGCTGTTTTTT. V usage is TRBV3-1 and J usage is TRBJ2-2; D might be TRBD1 (5 bases). Trimming left V 2 bases short and J 0 bases short, with 13 bases between. Germline CDR1 LGHDT, CDR2 YNNKEL (reference sequence). CDR3 length: 17 residues.

The chain recombines TRBV27 with TRBJ2-7, with TRBD1 matching over 8 bases. In germline, CDR1 is MNHEY, CDR2 SMNVEV (reference sequence). The V gene end was trimmed by 6 bases and the J gene end by 2 bases; junction bases not matched to a gene: 6. The CDR3 is 14 amino acids. The CDR3 DNA follows: TGTGCCAGCAGCCTGACAGGGGTTACCTACGAGCAGTACTTC. This gives the protein CASSLTGVTYEQYF.

Ten or more counts support this clonotype. The chain links TRBV6-4 to TRBJ2-3, with TRBD2 matching 7 bases. V shed 5 bases and J 0 bases; nucleotides not matched to a gene: 8. The V gene's germline CDR1 is MRHNA and CDR2 SNTAGT. The CDR3 length is 16 residues. CDR3 residues: CASSRSSGTSTDTQYF. In DNA, the CDR3 is TGTGCCAGCAGTCGCTCTAGCGGTACTAGCACAGATACGCAGTATTTT.

The chain is built from TRBV27 and TRBJ2-2; tentatively, D is TRBD1 (5 bases). Trimming shortened V by 6 bases and J by 4 bases, and 12 bases separated the two germline ends. The germline gives CDR1 MNHEY, CDR2 SMNVEV (reference sequence). The CDR3 consists of 14 residues. CDR3 DNA sequence: TGTGCCAGCAGAAGTCTCAGGGCCACCGGGGAGCTGTTTTTT. The encoded protein is CASRSLRATGELFF.

This clonotype was seen more than once but under ten times. This sequence joins TRBV9 and TRBJ2-4, with TRBD2 matching 8 bases. V lost 3 bases to trimming and J lost 8 bases; unmatched junction nucleotides: 13. The V gene's germline CDR1 is SGDLS and CDR2 YYNGEE. CDR3 length: 16 amino acids. CDR3 loop: CASSGGGGGPLDIQYF. The CDR3, as DNA: TGTGCCAGCAGCGGGGGCGGCGGGGGGCCCCTGGACATTCAGTACTTC.

This clonotype came up many times. This chain links TRBV6-5 with TRBJ1-3; D gene unclear. The germline V gene has CDR1 MNHEY and CDR2 SVGAGI. The CDR3 contains 13 residues. V gave up 6 bases and J gave up 4 bases, with 10 bases separating them. This CDR3 is CASRPGHGNTIYF. CDR3 coding DNA: TGTGCCAGCAGACCCGGCCACGGAAACACCATATATTTT.

This chain uses TRBV12-3 or TRBV12-4 with TRBJ2-7; no reliable D call. V shed 2 bases and J shed 6 bases, with 8 bases lying between them. The CDR3 contains 12 residues. CDR3 sequence reads: CASSLRGSEQYF. CDR3 sequence (DNA): TGTGCCAGCAGTTTAAGAGGTTCCGAGCAGTACTTC.

This clonotype was counted at least ten times. This sequence joins TRBV28 and TRBJ1-3; 7 bases align to TRBD1. This CDR3 has 14 residues. V was clipped by 6 bases and J by 4 bases; unmatched bases: 6. Germline lookup yields CDR1 MDHEN and CDR2 SYDVKM. CDR3 sequence reads: CASRPGTAGNTIYF. The CDR3, as DNA: TGTGCCAGCAGACCCGGGACAGCCGGAAACACCATATATTTT.

This clonotype has a count of ten or more. The J gene is TRBJ1-5, the V gene TRBV12-3 or TRBV12-4; D ambiguous. The CDR3 has 13 amino acids. V gave up 2 bases and J gave up 5 bases, with 7 bases separating them. CDR3 region: CASSLLGYQPQHF. In DNA form, the CDR3 reads TGTGCCAGCAGTTTACTGGGGTATCAGCCCCAGCATTTT.

This clonotype was seen many times. This rearrangement joins TRBV5-4 to TRBJ1-2; a weak D match, TRBD1 (6 bases). From germline, CDR1 is SGHNT and CDR2 YYREEE (reference sequence). The CDR3 has 15 amino acids. The ends were cut back, 0 bases at V and 4 bases at J, with 13 bases in the middle. CDR3 nucleotides: TGTGCCAGCAGCTTGGCAGAGGGGGGTACCTATGGCTACACCTTC. Its translation is CASSLAEGGTYGYTF.

The V call is TRBV6-2 or TRBV6-3, the J call TRBJ1-1; D remains ambiguous. The V gene lost 4 bases and the J gene lost 1 base, with 10 bases spanning the gap. The CDR3 loop spans 14 amino acids. Germline CDR1 reads MNHEY; CDR2 reads SVGEGT. CDR3 sequence reads: CASSLNKPNTEAFF. The CDR3 nucleotides are TGTGCCAGCAGTTTGAACAAGCCGAACACTGAAGCTTTCTTT.

The rearrangement uses TRBV30 and TRBJ1-4; 9 nucleotides align to TRBD1. The germline V gene encodes CDR1 GTSNPN and CDR2 SVGIG (reference sequence). J gave up 8 bases and V 2 bases, and 6 bases lay outside the gene matches. This CDR3 has 14 amino acids. The CDR3 loop is CAWSLGQGSEKLFF. The CDR3, as DNA: TGTGCCTGGAGTCTTGGACAGGGGTCGGAAAAACTGTTTTTT. Full variable domain (rest looked up from reference TRBV30 and TRBJ1-4): SQTIHQWPATLVQPVGSPLSLECTVEGTSNPNLYWYRQAAGRGLQLLFYSVGIGQISSEVPQNLSASRPQDRQFILSSKKLLLSDSGFYLCAWSLGQGSEKLFFGSGTQLSVL.

This rearrangement joins TRBV6-2 or TRBV6-3 to TRBJ1-5; the D gene is possibly TRBD1 (6 bases). The V gene's germline CDR1 is MNHEY and CDR2 SVGEGT. V was cut by 8 bases and J by 6 bases, with 11 bases left in between. CDR3 length equals 12 residues. The CDR3 DNA sequence: TGTGCCAGCGGGGGGGCTAGTCAGCCCCAGCATTTT. It specifies CASGGASQPQHF.

This clonotype was detected ten times or more. The chain combines TRBV15 with TRBJ2-5; 10 bases map to TRBD2. Germline assignment: CDR1 LNHNV and CDR2 YYDKDF (reference sequence). CDR3 length: 17 amino acids. J lost 4 bases, V lost 0 bases, and 8 bases had no gene match. As DNA, the CDR3 is TGTGCCACCAGCAGAGATCGGGGACTAGCGAGGTTAGAGACCCAGTACTTC. This encodes CATSRDRGLARLETQYF.

The J gene is TRBJ2-7, the V gene TRBV28; TRBD2 matches at 9 bases. The germline gives CDR1 MDHEN, CDR2 SYDVKM. The length of the CDR3 is 15 residues. V lost 5 bases, J lost 5 bases, and 10 bases stayed unmatched. The CDR3 nucleotides are TGTGCCAGCAGTGAACGCTTAGCGGGAGCCGACGAGCAGTACTTC. Protein sequence: CASSERLAGADEQYF.

In its sample, this clonotype was seen once. The V call is TRBV12-3 or TRBV12-4, the J call TRBJ1-5, with TRBD1 as a possible D gene (5 bases). The V and J ends lost 2 bases and 0 bases respectively, with 11 bases between them. The CDR3 extends over 16 amino acids. In nucleotides, the CDR3 is TGTGCCAGCAGTTTATCGGGGACGTATAGCAATCAGCCCCAGCATTTT. Its protein is CASSLSGTYSNQPQHF.

V and J are TRBV10-3 and TRBJ1-6; D remains unclear. CDR1 and CDR2 (germline): ENHRY, SYGVKD. The CDR3 runs to 13 residues. CDR3: CATLGERSSPLHF. The CDR3 nucleotides are TGTGCTACCCTCGGGGAACGGTCATCACCCCTCCACTTT.

At least ten counts were recorded for this clonotype. The chain has TRBV6-5 and TRBJ2-5; D is ambiguous. Between the trimmed V and J ends, which lost 2 bases and 4 bases, there was a span of 5 bases. This CDR3 has 12 residues. Germline CDR1 MNHEY, CDR2 SVGAGI. CDR3 bases: TGTGCCAGCAGTTACACTCGAGAGACCCAGTACTTC. Protein product: CASSYTRETQYF.